This is a list of T cell receptor beta chains from one sample in a study of blood T cell repertoires in COVID-19. Assay: immunoSEQ multiplex PCR; the TCRdb copy retains only in-frame clones and omits some. The sample has approximately 300,000 clones; around four fifths are singletons. The material sequenced was peripheral blood. Receptors were obtained from a woman aged 45-65 years with acute or convalescent COVID-19. CDR3s include the opening cysteine and the closing phenylalanine or tryptophan. D genes are given only for firm matches. Only some rows state a clone size, as once, few, many or a class for expanded clones.

CDR3nt | CDR3aa | j_gene | d_gene | abundance | v_gene
TGCGCCAGCAGCCTGAGGGAAGGGACACGAAGAGCTTTCTTT | CASSLREGTRRAFF | TRBJ1-1 | NA | few | TRBV4-1
TGTGCCAGCAGGCCGACCGGGGGGACCCAGTACTTC | CASRPTGGTQYF | TRBJ2-5 | NA | NA | TRBV6-5
TGTGCCACCAGTGATCCCTCGTCAGACAGGGATCAGCCCCAGCATTTT | CATSDPSSDRDQPQHF | TRBJ1-5 | TRBD1 | NA | TRBV24-1
TGTGCCAGCAGTCCACAGGGGGGGGCAGGGGAGCTGTTTTTT | CASSPQGGAGELFF | TRBJ2-2 | NA | NA | TRBV6-5
TGTGCCAGCAGGGGGCTAGCGGGAGGGCCAAGGGATGAGCAGTTCTTC | CASRGLAGGPRDEQFF | TRBJ2-1 | TRBD2 | NA | TRBV6-6
TGTGCCAGTAGTTTCAACAGGGGCTCTGGAAACACCATATATTTT | CASSFNRGSGNTIYF | TRBJ1-3 | TRBD1 | NA | TRBV19
TGTGCCACCCCACAGGGGGGAAATAATTCACCCCTCCACTTT | CATPQGGNNSPLHF | TRBJ1-6 | TRBD1 | NA | TRBV7-2
TGTGCCAGCAGTTCTACTGCATACTCTGGAAACACCATATATTTT | CASSSTAYSGNTIYF | TRBJ1-3 | NA | NA | TRBV6-6
TGTGCCAGCAGTGAAATCGCAGACATTTGGGAGCTGTTTTTT | CASSEIADIWELFF | TRBJ2-2 | NA | many | TRBV2
TGCGCCAGCAGCCAAGCTTACAGGGACGGTGAGCAGTTCTTC | CASSQAYRDGEQFF | TRBJ2-1 | NA | NA | TRBV4-3
TGTGCCACCAGTGACGGACTAGCATCAGATACGCAGTATTTT | CATSDGLASDTQYF | TRBJ2-3 | TRBD2 | NA | TRBV24-1
TGTGCCAGCAGTTTGACACTAGCGGATGAGCAGTTCTTC | CASSLTLADEQFF | TRBJ2-1 | TRBD2 | NA | TRBV6-2/TRBV6-3
TGTGCCAGCAGCCTTGGGACAACGAAAGAGACCCAGTACTTC | CASSLGTTKETQYF | TRBJ2-5 | NA | NA | TRBV5-4
TGTGCCACCTTACTCTCAGGGCTACCCACTGAAGCTTTCTTT | CATLLSGLPTEAFF | TRBJ1-1 | NA | NA | TRBV10-3
TGTGCCAGCAGCTTAGGGGACACCTATGGCTACACCTTC | CASSLGDTYGYTF | TRBJ1-2 | NA | NA | TRBV7-9
TGCGCCAGCAGCTTAGGTAGCGGGAACACAGATACGCAGTATTTT | CASSLGSGNTDTQYF | TRBJ2-3 | TRBD2 | once | TRBV5-1
TGTGCCAGCAGCCAACCGAACAACAGAGGGGCTTTCTTT | CASSQPNNRGAFF | TRBJ1-1 | NA | NA | TRBV14
TGCAGCGTTGAAGATAGGTTCTCAGGAGGGGCGACCCAGTACTTC | CSVEDRFSGGATQYF | TRBJ2-5 | NA | NA | TRBV29-1
TGTGCCAGCAGCTCCCAGACAGGGGTAATAGATGGCTACACCTTC | CASSSQTGVIDGYTF | TRBJ1-2 | TRBD1 | NA | TRBV7-6
TGTGCCAGCAGTGATTCAGGCCGTTCAGCTAACTATGGCTACACCTTC | CASSDSGRSANYGYTF | TRBJ1-2 | NA | NA | TRBV6-1
TGTGCCAGCAGCTTATTCCCAGGGGAAGAGTCCCAGTACTTC | CASSLFPGEESQYF | TRBJ2-5 | NA | NA | TRBV5-5
TGTGCCAGTACTCCCGTGGGACAGCTTAATGAAAAACTGTTTTTT | CASTPVGQLNEKLFF | TRBJ1-4 | TRBD1 | NA | TRBV19
TGCGCCAGCAACGCCGACAGGGGCGGCAATCAGCCCCAGCATTTT | CASNADRGGNQPQHF | TRBJ1-5 | TRBD1 | NA | TRBV5-1
TGTGCCAGCAGCGTAGGACAAAGGGGCTACACCTTC | CASSVGQRGYTF | TRBJ1-2 | NA | NA | TRBV9